The 27 T cell receptor beta chains presented below share a single source sample, sequenced in a study of cytomegalovirus exposure and HLA in healthy donors. The primer mix had 60 Vbeta and 13 Jbeta primers. The assay was immunoSEQ multiplex PCR, and TCRdb's table has in-frame clones only and misses some. Among 150,000 to 200,000 clones listed, just over 75% were seen once. Material: PBMCs. The receptors were sampled from a woman in her 40s in good health and CMV-seronegative.

The table lists this clone with a count of one. The V and J genes are TRBV7-3 and TRBJ2-1; 7 bases are a match to TRBD1. The CDR3 runs 17 residues. The V segment lost 5 bases and the J segment 8 bases; nucleotides outside the gene matches: 18. Germline CDR1 is SGHTA and CDR2 is FQGTGA. CDR3: CASSTRPGQRISHEQFF. The CDR3 DNA sequence: TGTGCCAGCAGCACACGTCCGGGACAGCGAATATCCCATGAGCAGTTCTTC.

The V gene is TRBV7-3, the J gene TRBJ2-5; D perhaps matches TRBD2 (5 bases). This CDR3 spans 14 amino acids. V was clipped by 2 bases and J by 4 bases, with 11 bases between them. Germline CDR1 reads SGHTA; CDR2 reads FQGTGA. The CDR3 loop reads CASSLEGKGETQYF. The CDR3 region has the DNA TGTGCCAGCAGCTTAGAGGGAAAGGGAGAGACCCAGTACTTC.

The chain has TRBV11-3 and TRBJ2-7, with 11 bases that match TRBD2. The V segment lost 6 bases and the J segment 4 bases; nucleotides outside the gene matches: 8. Germline V gene lookup returns CDR1 SGHNT and CDR2 YENEEA. The CDR3 loop spans 15 amino acids. The CDR3 nucleotides read TGTGCCAGCAGTTTTACCGGGACTAGCGGTTACGAGCAGTACTTC. Translating gives CASSFTGTSGYEQYF.

This clone was recorded a few times. The chain joins TRBV9 to TRBJ2-2, with D possibly being TRBD1 (5 bases). V lost 3 bases, J lost 1 base, and 7 bases lay in between. CDR1 and CDR2 (germline): SGDLS, YYNGEE. The length of the CDR3 is 14 residues. CDR3 nucleotides: TGTGCCAGCAGCGAACAGGAGAACACCGGGGAGCTGTTTTTT. Its translation: CASSEQENTGELFF.

The chain joins TRBV7-2 to TRBJ2-5; TRBD2 might be the D (6 bases). V was shortened by 3 bases and J by 3 bases, with 11 bases between the two germline ends. The CDR3 extends over 14 amino acids. Germline CDR1 SGHTA, CDR2 FQGNSA. In nucleotides, the CDR3 is TGTGCCAGCAGCTTTTTATCGGGGGAAGAGACCCAGTACTTC. It is translated as CASSFLSGEETQYF.

The rearrangement links TRBV6-5 to TRBJ2-3; TRBD1 aligns across 11 bases. The germline CDR1 and CDR2 sequences are MNHEY and SVGAGI. The CDR3 is 15 amino acids. After removal of 5 bases from V and 5 bases from J, the junction contained 6 bases not matched to a gene. In nucleotides, the CDR3 is TGTGCCAGCAGTCCCACCGGGACAGGGGGAGATACGCAGTATTTT. This sequence encodes CASSPTGTGGDTQYF.

This clone turned up a few times. The genes are TRBV11-3 and TRBJ1-2; D gene unclear. The CDR3 loop spans 13 amino acids. Germline V gene sequence: CDR1 SGHNT, CDR2 YENEEA. Trimming cost V 0 bases and J 3 bases, with 5 bases left between them. The CDR3 region is CASSLDADYGYTF. The DNA of the CDR3 is TGTGCCAGCAGCTTAGATGCGGACTATGGCTACACCTTC.

The rearrangement joins TRBV11-3 to TRBJ2-7; 7 bases fit TRBD1. Trimming took 1 base from V and 5 from J; bases not matched to a gene: 11. CDR1 and CDR2 from the germline V gene are SGHNT and YENEEA. The length of the CDR3 is 16 residues. The CDR3 is CASSLGIRQGEHEQYF. Here the CDR3 DNA reads TGTGCCAGCAGCTTAGGAATCAGACAGGGTGAGCACGAGCAGTACTTC.

The chain combines TRBV30 with TRBJ2-5; 9 bases fit TRBD1. The last part of the DNA fits TRBJ2-7 better; the J call may be wrong. CDR3 length: 15 amino acids. Per germline, CDR1 GTSNPN and CDR2 SVGIG (reference sequence). The CDR3 sequence is CAWRESGTGLYEQYF. In nucleotides, the CDR3 is TGTGCCTGGAGAGAATCCGGGACAGGGTTATACGAGCAGTACTTC.

This clone was recorded only once. A junction end diverges from the germline sequence, so it may reflect a read error. The chain employs TRBV7-7 and TRBJ2-1, with D maybe TRBD1 (5 bases). Germline V gives CDR1 SSHAT, CDR2 FNYEAQ (reference sequence). The CDR3 totals 14 residues. In DNA form, the CDR3 reads TGTGCTAGCAGCTTAGGTACCGCAGGGCAGGAGCAGTTCTTC. Amino acids: CASSLGTAGQEQFF.

This clone was counted once. V gene TRBV6-1 combines with J gene TRBJ1-3; no clear D. Germline V gene data show CDR1 as MNHNS and CDR2 as SASEGT. Trimming pared 7 bases from V and 4 bases from J, leaving 17 bases between. There are 15 residues in the CDR3. For the CDR3, the DNA is TGTGCCAGCATTCCCCACCTCGCGGGAGGAAACACCATATATTTT. This codes for CASIPHLAGGNTIYF.

The J gene is TRBJ1-2, the V gene TRBV9, with 9 positions matching TRBD1. Trimming cost V 0 bases and J 6 bases; bases outside gene matches: 9. Germline loops: CDR1 SGDLS, CDR2 YYNGEE. The CDR3 has 16 residues. This CDR3 reads CASSVGGTGKRDGYTF. The CDR3 nucleotides read TGTGCCAGCAGCGTAGGGGGGACAGGGAAGAGGGATGGCTACACCTTC.

This clone showed up just once. V and J are TRBV7-9 and TRBJ1-1; D unclear. Germline CDR1 reads SEHNR; CDR2 reads FQNEAQ (reference sequence). The V end lost 5 bases, the J end lost 4 bases, and 14 bases lay between the germline ends. The CDR3 has 14 amino acids. This chain's CDR3 is CASSPGEGVTEAFF. The CDR3 region has the DNA TGTGCCAGCAGCCCCGGAGAGGGTGTCACTGAAGCTTTCTTT.

The chain is built from TRBV13 and TRBJ1-4; unclear D gene. This CDR3 contains 15 residues. In germline, CDR1 is PRHDT, CDR2 FYEKMQ (reference sequence). V lost 5 bases to trimming and J lost 6 bases, with 16 bases between them. In nucleotides, the CDR3 is TGTGCCAGCAGCCCGCTTGAAAAGGCGGATGAAAAACTGTTTTTT. Protein: CASSPLEKADEKLFF.

The count of this clone is one. The CDR3 loop reads CASSSGQAGIGYGYTF. CDR3 coding DNA: TGTGCCAGCAGTTCGGGACAGGCGGGAATAGGCTATGGCTACACCTTC. The chain is built from TRBV27 and TRBJ1-2; TRBD1 matches 8 bases. Trimming cost V 4 bases and J 4 bases; bases outside gene matches: 11. The CDR3 runs 16 residues. Germline CDR1 and CDR2: MNHEY and SMNVEV (reference sequence).

The chain uses TRBV18 and TRBJ1-1; no clear D. Between the trimmed V and J ends, which lost 4 bases and 1 base, there was a span of 7 bases. Germline V gene sequence: CDR1 KGHSH, CDR2 LQKENI. The CDR3 extends over 13 amino acids. In DNA, the CDR3 is TGTGCCAGCTCACTGACTAGGAACACTGAAGCTTTCTTT. The encoded protein is CASSLTRNTEAFF.

CDR3 protein: CASSYQEGEQFF. The CDR3 DNA is TGTGCCAGCAGCTACCAGGAGGGAGAGCAGTTCTTC. V gene TRBV7-3 combines with J gene TRBJ2-1; D is perhaps TRBD2 (6 bases). This CDR3 contains 12 residues. In germline, CDR1 is SGHTA, CDR2 FQGTGA. V lost 4 bases and J 10 bases, leaving 11 bases between the germline ends.

The chain has TRBV5-6 and TRBJ2-7, with 8 bases lining up with TRBD2. CDR3 length equals 17 residues. Germline V gives CDR1 SGHDT, CDR2 YYEEEE. Germline trimming cut 3 bases from V and 3 bases from J; bases unmatched to any gene: 14. The CDR3 coding sequence is TGTGCCAGCAGCTATGGGGGCCCGACTAGCGCTATCTACGAGCAGTACTTC. Translation gives CASSYGGPTSAIYEQYF.

This chain links TRBV2 with TRBJ2-2; D may be TRBD2 (5 bases). V gave up 6 bases and J gave up 7 bases, with 15 bases separating them. CDR1 is SNHLY and CDR2 is FYNNEI in the germline V gene. The CDR3 is made up of 14 amino acids. CDR3: CASRGRERGGELFF. The CDR3 DNA reads TGTGCCAGCAGGGGCCGGGAACGTGGCGGGGAGCTGTTTTTT.

CDR3 sequence: CASSSLIDNEQFF. The CDR3 coding sequence is TGCGCCAGCAGCTCCCTAATCGACAATGAGCAGTTCTTC. The rearrangement joins TRBV5-1 to TRBJ2-1; D uncertain. With 3 bases removed from V and 5 bases from J, the gap between germline ends came to 9 bases. The CDR3 is 13 residues long. In germline, CDR1 is SGHRS, CDR2 YFSETQ.

The chain is built from TRBV6-8 and TRBJ2-7; 9 bases are a match to TRBD1. Trimming removed 7 bases from V and 4 bases from J; junction bases left unmatched: 23. The V gene's germline CDR1 is MNHGY and CDR2 SAAAGT. The CDR3 spans 19 residues. The CDR3 protein is CASIQTGTGKLGRLYEQYF. As DNA, the CDR3 is TGTGCCAGCATCCAAACCGGGACAGGGAAACTCGGGAGACTATACGAGCAGTACTTC.

The rearrangement uses TRBV11-2 and TRBJ2-3, with 7 bases fitting TRBD2. The CDR3 is 15 amino acids. V trimming: 5 bases; J trimming: 1 base; junction bases outside the gene matches: 6. Germline V CDR1 and CDR2: SGHAT, FQNNGV. The DNA of the CDR3 is TGTGCCAGCAGCACGGGACTATCTCGCACAGATACGCAGTATTTT. It translates to CASSTGLSRTDTQYF. The full variable domain, with the rest looked up from reference TRBV11-2 and TRBJ2-3, is EAGVAQSPRYKIIEKRQSVAFWCNPISGHATLYWYQQILGQGPKLLIQFQNNGVVDDSQLPKDRFSAERLKGVDSTLKIQPAKLEDSAVYLCASSTGLSRTDTQYFGPGTRLTVL.

The chain has TRBV2 and TRBJ2-7, with 8 bases lining up with TRBD1. The CDR3 has 14 residues. The ends lost 5 bases at V and 4 bases at J; junction bases unmatched: 7. CDR1 is SNHLY, CDR2 FYNNEI, per germline. The CDR3 nucleotides read TGTGCCAGCAGTACAAACAGGGGGAAATACGAGCAGTACTTC. Amino acids: CASSTNRGKYEQYF.

This clone has more than one count but fewer than ten. V is TRBV5-6 and J is TRBJ2-5; the match to TRBD2 covers 9 bases. From germline, CDR1 is SGHDT and CDR2 YYEEEE. V gave up 5 bases and J gave up 0 bases; unmatched junction bases: 11. The CDR3 has 17 amino acids. CDR3: CASSPLAGVAYQETQYF. As DNA, the CDR3 is TGTGCCAGCAGTCCCTTAGCGGGAGTGGCGTACCAAGAGACCCAGTACTTC. Based on the CDR3 plus reference TRBV5-6 and TRBJ2-5, the full variable domain is DAGVTQSPTHLIKTRGQQVTLRCSPKSGHDTVSWYQQALGQGPQFIFQYYEEEERQRGNFPDRFSGHQFPNYSSELNVNALLLGDSALYLCASSPLAGVAYQETQYFGPGTRLLVL.

The V gene is TRBV4-1, the J gene TRBJ2-3; D is undetermined. Germline V lookup: CDR1 MGHRA, CDR2 YSYEKL. Trimming took 1 base from V and 6 from J, leaving 17 bases between them. The CDR3 is 16 residues long. CDR3 amino acids: CASSQGGTATGDTQYF. Here the CDR3 DNA reads TGCGCCAGCAGCCAAGGTGGTACTGCTACCGGGGATACGCAGTATTTT.

V usage is TRBV9 and J usage is TRBJ2-3, with 10 bases matching TRBD2. Trimming removed 0 bases from V and 13 bases from J; junction bases left unmatched: 11. Germline V gene lookup returns CDR1 SGDLS and CDR2 YYNGEE. This CDR3 contains 15 residues. CDR3: CASSVGTSGAQYKYF. The CDR3 DNA is TGTGCCAGCAGCGTAGGGACTAGCGGAGCCCAGTATAAGTATTTT.

The chain couples TRBV6-1 to TRBJ1-4, with D possibly being TRBD1 (6 bases). The V end was cut by 4 bases, the J end by 3 bases, with 12 bases between. This CDR3 is 15 amino acids long. Per the germline V gene, CDR1 is MNHNS and CDR2 is SASEGT. CDR3 in DNA: TGTGCCAGCAGTGGGGCAGGGACACCTAATGAAAAACTGTTTTTT. Translating gives CASSGAGTPNEKLFF.